Sequencing of this T cell receptor beta chain was carried out in a study of blood T cells in healthy people across ages. Per the germline V gene, CDR1 is LGHNT and CDR2 is FRNRAP. This CDR3 comprises 14 residues. The trim removed 3 bases at V and 6 bases at J, leaving 4 bases unmatched. The use of a sample-barcoded 5' primer and a J-beta primer mix characterized a second PCR of 7 to 11 cycles. TCRdb independently ran MiXCR on the 5' RACE reads; one entry per CDR3 protein. The sample lists more than 1,000,000 distinct CDR3 sequences; under 30% were seen once. These same records also appear under a second study, on T cells of mothers and their children. That investigation notes: All donors were healthy and Caucasian; they were a few mothers and their six children. The output of TCR recombination is shaped by thymic selection similarly in related and unrelated pairs.

V usage is TRBV12-5 and J usage is TRBJ2-2, with TRBD2 matching 7 bases. The sample was blood. This TCR derives from a girl aged 2 to 10 in good health. In DNA form, the CDR3 reads TGTGCTAGTGGTTTAGGCGGGAGTCCCGGGGAGCTGTTTTTT. Its protein is CASGLGGSPGELFF.